A selection of T cell receptor beta chains follows, all from one sample in a study of OX40 agonist ivuxolimab in advanced cancers. Sequenced by immunoSEQ multiplex PCR; TCRdb stores in-frame clones only, minus some. Here the sample spans roughly 90,000 clones, approximately 90% being singletons. Sequenced material: CD4+ or CD8+ T cells sorted from blood, taken in a trial of the OX40 agonist ivuxolimab. The source of these receptors is an adult with an advanced solid tumor such as melanoma, head and neck, liver or kidney cancer. Both conserved end residues are trimmed from each CDR3. Fields, in order: V gene, J gene, CDR3 protein.

TRBV25-1	TRBJ2-4	ASSETVLAKNIQY
TRBV28	TRBJ1-3	ASSFWQGTGNTIY
TRBV28	TRBJ1-6	ASREGQGGSPLH
TRBV5-4	TRBJ1-3	ASSLEHGNTIY
TRBV4-2	TRBJ2-7	ASSQDMAQFGLLY
TRBV25-1	TRBJ1-2	ASSTRQELSGYT
TRBV6-1	TRBJ1-5	ASIEGWAFNQPQH
TRBV28	TRBJ2-7	ASSSLHLRQGSTYEQY
TRBV19	TRBJ1-2	ASSTLGTDYYGYT
TRBV5-8	TRBJ2-2	ASSLRGTGQTGELF
TRBV23-1	TRBJ2-1	ASSPIPYNEQF
TRBV6-5	TRBJ2-1	ASSSRGGGRRNEQF
TRBV27	TRBJ2-5	ASSSFTSGGETQY
TRBV11-2	TRBJ2-3	ASSLRGGQY
TRBV28	TRBJ2-1	ASSLRGRGSYNEQF
TRBV7-2	TRBJ1-3	ASSLAHQQGNTIY
TRBV6-5	TRBJ2-7	ASRRQGGEQY
TRBV30	TRBJ1-2	AWRRGGYT
TRBV5-1	TRBJ2-7	ASSSVRGASHEQY
TRBV7-8	TRBJ1-1	ASSLTAYTEAF
TRBV7-3	TRBJ1-1	ATSLTRVGRNTEAF
TRBV28	TRBJ1-1	ASSLLNTEAF
TRBV5-1	TRBJ2-5	ASSFGTSHQETQY
TRBV30	TRBJ1-4	AWSRQGEEKLF
TRBV7-2	TRBJ2-7	ASSPRAGGPYEQY
TRBV5-1	TRBJ1-4	ASSYSAPNEKLF
TRBV2	TRBJ2-1	ASSRTPYNEQF
TRBV7-9	TRBJ1-1	ASSPEGEAF
TRBV2	TRBJ2-3	ASSEGSVSDTQY
TRBV7-2	TRBJ2-3	ASRLLATGDTQY
TRBV5-1	TRBJ2-5	ASSFQGRQETQY
TRBV7-2	TRBJ2-7	ASSSGQGRYEQY
TRBV28	TRBJ2-3	ASSTSGTGGDIDTQY
TRBV6-5	TRBJ2-7	ASSYRQYREQY
TRBV6-6	TRBJ2-5	ASSSPLQETQY
TRBV6-6	TRBJ1-1	ASNGGDRMNTEAF
TRBV6-6	TRBJ1-3	ASSFPGQASGNTIY
TRBV7-2	TRBJ2-3	ASTLSGQVMNTQY
TRBV6-1	TRBJ1-1	ASSERAGGTEAF
TRBV28	TRBJ1-5	ASSFGDRVNQPQH
TRBV28	TRBJ2-5	ASAQGGAKETQY